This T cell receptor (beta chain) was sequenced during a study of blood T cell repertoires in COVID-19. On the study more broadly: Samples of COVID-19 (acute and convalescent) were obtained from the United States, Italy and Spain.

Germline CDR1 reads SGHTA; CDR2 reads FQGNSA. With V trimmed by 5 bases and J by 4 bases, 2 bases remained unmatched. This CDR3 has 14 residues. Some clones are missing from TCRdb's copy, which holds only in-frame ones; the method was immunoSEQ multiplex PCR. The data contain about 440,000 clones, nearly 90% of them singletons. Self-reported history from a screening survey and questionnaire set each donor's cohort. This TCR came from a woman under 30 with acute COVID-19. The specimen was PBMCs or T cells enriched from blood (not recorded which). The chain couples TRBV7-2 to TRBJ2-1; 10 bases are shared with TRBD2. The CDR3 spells CASSGLAAYNEQFF. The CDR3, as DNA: TGTGCCAGCAGCGGACTAGCGGCTTACAATGAGCAGTTCTTC.